This TCR beta chain originates from a study of human T cells and chemical hapten exposure. Library preparation tagged each individual cDNA molecule with a unique molecular identifier. Authors' analysis steps: Across samples, TCR counts had a median of about 100,000 and ranged from about 23,224 to 700,000. Using its own MiXCR run on the RACE reads, TCRdb lists one record per CDR3 protein. The V and J calls here are based on TCRdb, not the publication. The sample contains approximately 50,000 distinct CDR3 sequences, over 9.5% of which appear only once. Study results and limitations: Compared with pre-sensitization or healthy control sets, expanded TCRs clustered more.

Worth noting for this clonotype: As yet, its antigen is unknown.

Germline CDR1 is SGHTA and CDR2 is FQGNSA. The J segment lost 0 bases and the V segment lost 4 bases, leaving 3 bases of the junction unmatched. This CDR3 is built from 15 residues. Time point described: patch test 3, about 24 weeks after DPC sensitization. The sample's treatment: therapeutic diphenylcyclopropenone sensitization with weekly scalp DPC. Total RNA extraction was carried out from unfractionated whole blood. The material sequenced was whole blood, taken in connection with sensitization to the hapten diphenylcyclopropenone (DPC). The genes are TRBV7-2 and TRBJ1-1; 9 nucleotides align to TRBD1. The sequence derives from a woman between 35 and 50 years old with alopecia areata. Some clones in this sample may be carry-over from other donors' samples. CDR3 region: CASSSRTGVNTEAFF. Here the CDR3 DNA reads TGTGCCAGCAGCTCCAGGACAGGGGTGAACACTGAAGCTTTCTTT. Drawing the rest from reference TRBV7-2 and TRBJ1-1, the complete variable domain is GAGVSQSPSNKVTEKGKDVELRCDPISGHTALYWYRQSLGQGLEFLIYFQGNSAPDKSGLPSDRFSAERTGGSVSTLTIQRTQQEDSAVYLCASSSRTGVNTEAFFGQGTRLTVV.